Listed below are T cell receptor beta chains from one sample, sequenced in a study of immune characteristics of hereditary and idiopathic chronic pancreatitis. Here immunoSEQ multiplex PCR was the method, and the copy in TCRdb shows in-frame clones only, minus some. The table has around 10,000 clones, about 76% seen once; the top ten hold around 14%. Input material: pancreas tissue with idiopathic chronic pancreatitis. All receptors derive from a human donor with chronic pancreatitis. The CDR3 runs from the conserved cysteine through the conserved F or W. A D gene is named only where the DNA matches it firmly. Not every row has a clone size; where given, it reads once, few, many or a size class.

V	J	size	D	DNA	CDR3
TRBV5-6	TRBJ2-7	-	-	TGTGCCAGCCGCGGACAGCTTTCCTACGAGCAGTACTTC	CASRGQLSYEQYF
TRBV19	TRBJ2-1	-	TRBD1	TGTGCCACCAGGGGGCAGGGCTTTTACAATGAGCAGTTCTTC	CATRGQGFYNEQFF
TRBV7-9	TRBJ1-1	-	-	TGTGCCAGCAGCCCCGGGGGTTTCGGGGGGCTCGGCACTGAAGCTTTCTTT	CASSPGGFGGLGTEAFF
TRBV12-3/TRBV12-4	TRBJ1-1	large	TRBD1	TGTGCCAGCAGTTTGTACAGGGGGACTGAAGCTTTCTTT	CASSLYRGTEAFF
TRBV6-1	TRBJ2-3	-	TRBD2	TGTGCCAGCAGTGAAGCAGGAGCGGGGGCAAGCACAGATACGCAGTATTTT	CASSEAGAGASTDTQYF
TRBV5-6	TRBJ1-1	-	-	TGTGCCAGCAGCTTGTCAGGGAAAGGCTTCACTGAAGCTTTCTTT	CASSLSGKGFTEAFF
TRBV19	TRBJ2-5	-	-	TGTGCCAGTGGGGGCAGGGTTACAGAGACCCAGTACTTC	CASGGRVTETQYF
TRBV18	TRBJ2-7	once	TRBD1	TGTGCCAGCTCACATAAAACCGGGACAGGGAGCGAGCAGTACTTC	CASSHKTGTGSEQYF
TRBV5-8	TRBJ1-6	-	-	TGTGCCAGCAGCGTCGACAGGAATAATTCACCCCTCCACTTT	CASSVDRNNSPLHF
TRBV6-1	TRBJ2-3	-	-	TGTGCCAGCAGTCCACCAGGGACAGATACGCAGTATTTT	CASSPPGTDTQYF
TRBV7-9	TRBJ2-1	-	-	TGTGCCAGCAGCTTAGATGCGGGAAATGAGCAGTTCTTC	CASSLDAGNEQFF
TRBV10-2	TRBJ2-1	-	-	TGCGCCAGCACAGGACAGAACAATGAGCAGTTCTTC	CASTGQNNEQFF
TRBV5-1	TRBJ1-3	-	TRBD1	TGCGCCAGCAGCGCGGGACAGGGCTCTGGAAACACCATATATTTT	CASSAGQGSGNTIYF
TRBV6-2/TRBV6-3	TRBJ1-6	-	-	TGTGCCAGCAGTTACCAGGGGCCGAATTCACCCCTCCACTTT	CASSYQGPNSPLHF
TRBV30	TRBJ1-1	few	-	TGTGCCTGGAGTAAAACATCAGGTCCCGCTTTCTTT	CAWSKTSGPAFF
TRBV19	TRBJ1-6	-	-	TGTGCCAGTAGAAAGACAGTCGACCTTTTCTTTAGCTCCTATAATTCACCCCTCCACTTT	CASRKTVDLFFSSYNSPLHF
TRBV10-1	TRBJ1-1	-	TRBD1	TGCGCCAGCATAGGGACAGGGGGTCTAAACACTGAAGCTTTCTTT	CASIGTGGLNTEAFF
TRBV3-1/TRBV3-2	TRBJ2-5	-	TRBD2	TGTGCCAGCAGCCAGGATCGGACTAGCGAAGAGACCCAGTACTTC	CASSQDRTSEETQYF
TRBV3-1/TRBV3-2	TRBJ1-6	-	-	TGTGCCAGCAGCAAACAGGGATCCTATAATTCACCCCTCCACTTT	CASSKQGSYNSPLHF
TRBV18	TRBJ1-3	-	-	TGTGCCAGCTCACCAGTCGATTACTCTGGAAACACCATATATTTT	CASSPVDYSGNTIYF
TRBV5-4	TRBJ2-1	once	-	TGTGCCAGCAGCTTGGCTCTTGTCGGACTATACAATGAGCAGTTCTTC	CASSLALVGLYNEQFF
TRBV18	TRBJ2-5	-	-	TGTGCCAGCTCACCGCTGGCATTCTCGGGGGAGACCCAGTACTTC	CASSPLAFSGETQYF
TRBV2	TRBJ1-2	-	-	TGTGCCAGCAGGGAGGGGCATGGCTACACCTTC	CASREGHGYTF
TRBV7-9	TRBJ2-7	-	-	TGTGCCAGCAGCGGAAGGGGTCCCCCGCACGAGCAGTACTTC	CASSGRGPPHEQYF
TRBV5-6	TRBJ2-3	-	TRBD2	TGTGCCAGCAGCTCGACTAGCGGGGACACAGATACGCAGTATTTT	CASSSTSGDTDTQYF
TRBV7-2	TRBJ1-2	-	-	TGTGCCAGCAGCCCAACACAGGGCTCAAGCTATGGCTACACCTTC	CASSPTQGSSYGYTF
TRBV12-2	TRBJ2-2	-	-	TGTGCAAGTCGCTTAGGAGTCCGTCGGGACTCAATGTACACCGGGGAGCTGTTTTTT	CASRLGVRRDSMYTGELFF
TRBV7-6	TRBJ2-2	-	TRBD1	TGTGCCAGCAGCCCGGGACAGGGCACCGGGGAGCTGTTTTTT	CASSPGQGTGELFF
TRBV19	TRBJ2-1	-	TRBD2	TGTGCCAGTAGTTTGACTAGCGGGGGGGCCGATACGCTGACCTACAATGAGCAGTTCTTC	CASSLTSGGADTLTYNEQFF
TRBV11-1	TRBJ2-2	-	TRBD2	TGTGCCAGCAGCTTAATTCGGGGGGGCACCGGGGAGCTGTTTTTT	CASSLIRGGTGELFF
TRBV5-6	TRBJ1-2	few	-	TGTGCCAGCAGCCTACAGGAGGGGTACTATGGCTACACCTTC	CASSLQEGYYGYTF
TRBV29-1	TRBJ1-2	-	TRBD1	TGCAGCGTTGACAGGGGGGGTCTCTATGGCTACACCTTC	CSVDRGGLYGYTF
TRBV6-6	TRBJ2-7	-	-	TGTGCCAGCAGTTACTCCGGTGTCGAGCAGTACTTC	CASSYSGVEQYF
TRBV10-2	TRBJ1-5	few	TRBD1	TGCGCCAGCGGGGGACAGGGGTCCCCGCCCCAGCATTTT	CASGGQGSPPQHF
TRBV7-9	TRBJ1-6	once	-	TGTGCCAGCAGCTTAGAAAGGGGAAGGATCCACTTT	CASSLERGRIHF
TRBV5-5	TRBJ1-4	-	-	TGTGCCAGCAGCACGACCTTTGGCAATACCAATGAAAAACTGTTTTTT	CASSTTFGNTNEKLFF
TRBV10-2	TRBJ2-2	-	-	TGCGCCAGCAGCGTCTCGAACACCGGGGAGCTGTTTTTT	CASSVSNTGELFF
TRBV18	TRBJ2-3	-	-	TGTGCCAGCTCAGAACAGGCATCCGCAGATACGCAGTATTTT	CASSEQASADTQYF
TRBV29-1	TRBJ1-1	-	-	TGCAGCGTTGAAGCAATGAACACTGAAGCTTTCTTT	CSVEAMNTEAFF
TRBV6-6	TRBJ2-6	-	TRBD2	TGTGCCAGCAGTTACGGGGGGGACGGGGCCAACGTCCTGACTTTC	CASSYGGDGANVLTF
TRBV28	TRBJ1-2	-	TRBD1	TGTGCCAGCAGTCCCCACGACAGGGATGGCTACACCTTC	CASSPHDRDGYTF
TRBV7-8	TRBJ1-2	-	-	TGTGCCAGCAGCCCTCCGGGACCCCGGATGGGTGGCTACACCTTC	CASSPPGPRMGGYTF
TRBV6-1	TRBJ1-2	-	-	TGTGCCAGCAGTGAAAGGCTGGATTCTCTTACTTATAACTATGGCTACACCTTC	CASSERLDSLTYNYGYTF
TRBV29-1	TRBJ1-1	-	-	TGCAGCGTTGCAACAGGGAAAGTTACTGAAGCTTTCTTT	CSVATGKVTEAFF
TRBV7-9	TRBJ1-1	-	-	TGTGCCAGCAGCCCACGGGTCACTGAAGCTTTCTTT	CASSPRVTEAFF
TRBV2	TRBJ1-4	-	-	TGTGCCAGCAGTGGGGTCGGTGAAAAACTGTTTTTT	CASSGVGEKLFF
TRBV3-1/TRBV3-2	TRBJ2-3	-	TRBD2	TGTGCCAGCAGCCAAGAAAGTGGGCTAGCGGGGGTAGGAGATACGCAGTATTTT	CASSQESGLAGVGDTQYF
TRBV3-1/TRBV3-2	TRBJ2-1	once	-	TGTGCCAGCAGCCAAGCGGGACTCGGGCAGTTCTTC	CASSQAGLGQFF
TRBV5-1	TRBJ1-6	-	-	TGCGCCAGCAGCCGCCCCGATAATTCACCCCTCCACTTT	CASSRPDNSPLHF
TRBV2	TRBJ2-7	few	TRBD1	TGTGCCAGCAGTGAAACAGGGGGCCCCTACGAGCAGTACTTC	CASSETGGPYEQYF
TRBV6-5	TRBJ1-1	once	-	TGTGCCAGCAATGGGTGGGGGAACACTGAAGCTTTCTTT	CASNGWGNTEAFF
TRBV6-4	TRBJ2-2	-	-	TGTGCCAGCAGTGACTCGGCGGATACCGGGGAGCTGTTTTTT	CASSDSADTGELFF
TRBV5-4	TRBJ1-1	-	-	TGTGCCAGCAGCTTGGGACAGGAAGCTTTCTTT	CASSLGQEAFF
TRBV5-6	TRBJ1-1	-	TRBD1	TGTGCCAGCAGCTTGGGGACAGGAGAGGCTTTCTTT	CASSLGTGEAFF
TRBV9	TRBJ2-5	-	-	TGTGCCAGTGGGGACTCACGCCAAGAGACCCAGTACTTC	CASGDSRQETQYF
TRBV5-1	TRBJ1-3	-	TRBD1	TGCGCCAGCAGCTGGGGGACAGGGGGCTCTGGAAACACCATATATTTT	CASSWGTGGSGNTIYF
TRBV20-1	TRBJ1-1	-	TRBD1	TGCAGTGCTCTATATGGACAGGGAGCTTTCTTT	CSALYGQGAFF